This TCR beta chain derives from a study of control samples from healthy donors and cancer patients. The J segment lost 5 bases and the V segment lost 7 bases, leaving 6 bases of the junction unmatched. The CDR3 spans 13 residues. CDR1 and CDR2 from the germline V gene are SNHLY and FYNNEI. TCRdb keeps only in-frame clones here, not all; method: immunoSEQ multiplex PCR. The table includes about 140,000 clones, roughly 90% detected once. The sequencing sample was made of blood. The genes are TRBV2 and TRBJ1-1; 8 bases line up with TRBD1. The sequence came from a man in his thirties or forties in good health. Here the CDR3 DNA reads TGTGCCAGCATCACAGGGGGTCGGACTGAAGCTTTCTTT. It is translated as CASITGGRTEAFF.